This TCR beta chain was sequenced in a study of CD8+ T cells in alopecia areata. V was shortened by 7 bases and J by 4 bases, with 4 bases between the two germline ends. This CDR3 has 11 amino acids. Germline values: CDR1 LNHDA, CDR2 SQIVND (reference sequence). Sequencing relied on a cDNA template that was reverse transcribed from extracted RNA. Clones were read by immunoSEQ multiplex PCR, and TCRdb kept only the in-frame ones, dropping some. The sample holds roughly 150,000 clones, approximately 87% seen once. The sequencing used CD8+ T cells sorted from blood, collected at week 0. This clonotype was obtained from a human donor with alopecia areata. The V gene is TRBV19, the J gene TRBJ2-2; D remains unclear. CDR3 bases: TGTGCCAGTATTTCCACCGGGGAGCTGTTTTTT. Its translation: CASISTGELFF.